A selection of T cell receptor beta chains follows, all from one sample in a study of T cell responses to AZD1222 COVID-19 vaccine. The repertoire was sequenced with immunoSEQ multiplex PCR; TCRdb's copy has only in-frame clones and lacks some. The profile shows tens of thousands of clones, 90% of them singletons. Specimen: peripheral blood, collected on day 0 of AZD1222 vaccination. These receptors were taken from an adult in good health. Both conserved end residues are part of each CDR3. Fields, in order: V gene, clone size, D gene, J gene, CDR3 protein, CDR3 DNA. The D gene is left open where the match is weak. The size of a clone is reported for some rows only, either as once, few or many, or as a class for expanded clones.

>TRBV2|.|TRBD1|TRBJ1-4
CASRGTATNEKLFF
TGTGCCAGCAGGGGGACAGCAACTAATGAAAAACTGTTTTTT
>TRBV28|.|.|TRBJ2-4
CASSRSSAKNIQYF
TGTGCCAGCAGTCGGAGCTCAGCCAAAAACATTCAGTACTTC
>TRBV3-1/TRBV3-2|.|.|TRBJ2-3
CASSQVVAKSTDTQYF
TGTGCCAGCAGCCAAGTAGTAGCGAAGAGCACAGATACGCAGTATTTT
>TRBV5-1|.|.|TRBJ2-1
CASSLLLSKSSYNEQFF
TGCGCCAGCAGCTTGTTGCTGAGCAAAAGCTCCTACAATGAGCAGTTCTTC
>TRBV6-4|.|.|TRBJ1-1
CASSGRRGETEAFF
TGTGCCAGCAGTGGTAGAAGGGGTGAAACTGAAGCTTTCTTT
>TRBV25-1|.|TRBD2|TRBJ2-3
CASSEFGLAASTDTQYF
TGTGCCAGCAGTGAATTTGGACTAGCGGCTAGCACAGATACGCAGTATTTT
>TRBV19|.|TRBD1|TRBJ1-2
CASSTRDSLTNYGYTF
TGTGCCAGTAGTACACGGGACAGCCTGACTAACTATGGCTACACCTTC
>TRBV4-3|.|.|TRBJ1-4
CASSMAVSNEKLFF
TGCGCCAGCAGCATGGCAGTCTCTAATGAAAAACTGTTTTTT
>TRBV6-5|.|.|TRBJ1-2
CASKNGGDGYTF
TGTGCCAGCAAGAACGGGGGGGATGGCTACACCTTC
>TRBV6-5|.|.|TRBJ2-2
CASSSNPSVAGELFF
TGTGCCAGCAGTTCTAATCCCTCGGTTGCCGGGGAGCTGTTTTTT
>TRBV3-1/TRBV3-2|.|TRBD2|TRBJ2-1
CASSPRGGRNEQFF
TGTGCCAGCAGCCCTCGGGGGGGCCGAAATGAGCAGTTCTTC
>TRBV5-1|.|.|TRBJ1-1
CASSLDQGSVPEAFF
TGCGCCAGCAGCTTGGATCAGGGTTCAGTCCCTGAAGCTTTCTTT
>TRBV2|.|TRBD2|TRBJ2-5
CASTSPRGLQETQYF
TGTGCCAGCACCTCCCCGCGGGGGTTACAAGAGACCCAGTACTTC
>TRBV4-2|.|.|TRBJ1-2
CASSPSHTANYGYTF
TGTGCCAGCAGCCCCTCCCACACGGCTAACTATGGCTACACCTTC
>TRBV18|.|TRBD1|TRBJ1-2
CASSRDRGSGYTF
TGTGCCAGCTCACGGGACAGGGGGTCTGGCTACACCTTC
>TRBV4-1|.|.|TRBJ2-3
CASSQVEGLDTQYF
TGCGCCAGCAGCCAAGTAGAAGGGTTAGATACGCAGTATTTT
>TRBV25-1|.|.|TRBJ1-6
CASSEYENSPLHF
TGTGCCAGCAGTGAATATGAGAATTCACCCCTCCACTTT
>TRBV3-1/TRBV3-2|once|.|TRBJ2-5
CASSQGGSMETQYF
TGTGCCAGCAGCCAAGGAGGATCAATGGAGACCCAGTACTTC
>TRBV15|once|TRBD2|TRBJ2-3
CATSRALGTSGGASTDTQYF
TGTGCCACCAGCAGAGCCCTAGGGACTAGCGGGGGTGCTAGCACAGATACGCAGTATTTT
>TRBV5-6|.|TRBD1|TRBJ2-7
CASSPGQGASYYYEQYF
TGTGCCAGCAGCCCGGGACAGGGCGCTTCGTATTACTACGAGCAGTACTTC
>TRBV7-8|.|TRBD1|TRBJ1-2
CASSLFPDRMNYGYTF
TGTGCCAGCAGCTTATTCCCGGACAGGATGAACTATGGCTACACCTTC
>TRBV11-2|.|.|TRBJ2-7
CASSPGPRGAAAYEQYF
TGTGCCAGCAGTCCCGGACCTCGGGGGGCGGCGGCCTACGAGCAGTACTTC
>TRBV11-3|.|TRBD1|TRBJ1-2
CASSLGPDRVYGYTF
TGTGCCAGCAGCTTAGGTCCGGACAGGGTGTATGGCTACACCTTC
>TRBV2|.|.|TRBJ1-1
CASSGAGNTEAFF
TGTGCCAGCAGTGGGGCGGGGAACACTGAAGCTTTCTTT
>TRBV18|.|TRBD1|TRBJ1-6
CASSPKGAGSPLHF
TGTGCCAGCTCACCTAAGGGGGCCGGTTCACCCCTCCACTTT
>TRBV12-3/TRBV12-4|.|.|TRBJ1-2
CASSFGTGNGYTF
TGTGCCAGCAGTTTCGGAACAGGGAACGGCTACACCTTC
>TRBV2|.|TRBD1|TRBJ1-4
CASSAGGGQDDTWVRPFF
TGTGCCAGCAGTGCTGGGGGTGGACAGGACGATACCTGGGTTCGCCCCTTTTTT
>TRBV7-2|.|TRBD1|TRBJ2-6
CASSLFLGQGVSGANVLTF
TGTGCCAGCAGCTTATTCTTGGGACAGGGGGTATCTGGGGCCAACGTCCTGACTTTC
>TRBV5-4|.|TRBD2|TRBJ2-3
CASSPLAGEAYTQYF
TGTGCCAGCAGCCCCTTAGCGGGAGAGGCTTATACGCAGTATTTT
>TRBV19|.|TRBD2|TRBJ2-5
CASSLGFGRQETQYF
TGTGCCAGTAGTTTGGGATTCGGGAGGCAAGAGACCCAGTACTTC
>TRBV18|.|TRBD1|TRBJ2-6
CASSQLLGGAGANVLTF
TGTGCCAGCTCACAGCTATTAGGGGGCGCTGGGGCCAACGTCCTGACTTTC